Listed here are 26 T cell receptor beta chains from one sample, sequenced in a study of radiotherapy plus CTLA-4 blockade in lung cancer. TCRdb's copy holds only in-frame clones and misses some; the assay was immunoSEQ multiplex PCR. Seen here are tens of thousands of clones, roughly 78% observed once, and the top ten hold about 10%. The starting material was peripheral blood, obtained from a patient treated with radiotherapy plus ipilimumab. Every receptor here comes from a human donor with non-small cell lung cancer who had a complete response to radiotherapy plus ipilimumab.

This clone has a single count. The CDR3 nucleotides read TGTGCCAGCAGCTTTGTAGGGAACACTGAAGCTTTCTTT. It encodes CASSFVGNTEAFF. V is TRBV11-2 and J is TRBJ1-1; D gene ambiguous. V lost 3 bases and J lost 1, with 6 bases in between. The CDR3 runs to 13 residues. Germline assignment: CDR1 SGHAT and CDR2 FQNNGV. Full variable domain (outside the CDR3, taken from reference TRBV11-2 and TRBJ1-1): EAGVAQSPRYKIIEKRQSVAFWCNPISGHATLYWYQQILGQGPKLLIQFQNNGVVDDSQLPKDRFSAERLKGVDSTLKIQPAKLEDSAVYLCASSFVGNTEAFFGQGTRLTVV.

CDR3 bases: TGTGCCAGCAAAAAACTAGCGACCCGCACAGATACGCAGTATTTT. Protein product: CASKKLATRTDTQYF. The gene calls are TRBV2 and TRBJ2-3; 7 nucleotides match TRBD2. The V segment lost 7 bases and the J segment 1 base; nucleotides outside the gene matches: 8. CDR3 length: 15 residues. The V gene's germline CDR1 is SNHLY and CDR2 FYNNEI.

The chain joins TRBV7-9 to TRBJ2-7; D remains ambiguous. Trimming left V 5 bases short and J 3 bases short, with 8 bases between. In germline, CDR1 is SEHNR, CDR2 FQNEAQ (reference sequence). This CDR3 region has 12 residues. For the CDR3, the DNA is TGTGCCAGCAGCCCATCAAACTACGAGCAGTACTTC. As protein: CASSPSNYEQYF.

This rearrangement joins TRBV5-1 to TRBJ2-3, with 9 bases fitting TRBD2. V shed 0 bases and J 4 bases; nucleotides not matched to a gene: 6. This CDR3 is 16 amino acids long. From germline, CDR1 is SGHRS and CDR2 YFSETQ. In DNA, the CDR3 is TGCGCCAGCAGCTTGGCACGAGCGGGAGGCGCAGATACGCAGTATTTT. Its translation is CASSLARAGGADTQYF. Variable domain in full (rest from reference TRBV5-1 and TRBJ2-3): KAGVTQTPRYLIKTRGQQVTLSCSPISGHRSVSWYQQTPGQGLQFLFEYFSETQRNKGNFPGRFSGRQFSNSRSEMNVSTLELGDSALYLCASSLARAGGADTQYFGPGTRLTVL.

This sequence joins TRBV28 and TRBJ1-5; D gene ambiguous. Germline V gene sequence: CDR1 MDHEN, CDR2 SYDVKM. The CDR3 sequence is 14 residues long. V was pared by 2 bases and J by 1 base, with 6 bases between. This chain's CDR3 is CASSLLGSNQPQHF. In DNA, the CDR3 is TGTGCCAGCAGTTTACTAGGGAGCAATCAGCCCCAGCATTTT.

This clone was detected only a few times. V and J are TRBV19 and TRBJ2-1; tentatively, D is TRBD1 (6 bases). Germline V gene data show CDR1 as LNHDA and CDR2 as SQIVND (reference sequence). This CDR3 has 13 residues. The V end lost 1 base, the J end lost 13 bases, and 14 bases lay between the germline ends. DNA of the CDR3: TGTGCCAGTAGTATAGTGGGGGCCCTTTCTCAGTTCTTC. Its translation is CASSIVGALSQFF.

This clone showed up just a few times. The chain uses TRBV7-6 and TRBJ2-1, with 7 bases matching TRBD1. In germline, CDR1 is SGHVS, CDR2 FNYEAQ. CDR3 length: 15 amino acids. Losses at the gene ends were 5 bases for V and 5 bases for J; bases not matched to a gene: 9. CDR3 nucleotide sequence: TGTGCCAGCAGCCTCAAGACAGGGATTAACAATGAGCAGTTCTTC. Translation: CASSLKTGINNEQFF.

The sample holds a few counts of this clone. The chain employs TRBV7-6 and TRBJ2-7; D is undetermined. This CDR3 has 13 amino acids. Germline CDR1 and CDR2: SGHVS and FNYEAQ. Trimming removed 3 bases from V and 2 bases from J, with 8 bases in between. The CDR3 nucleotides read TGTGCCAGCAGCTTCGCGGCCACCTACGAGCAGTACTTC. Translating it yields CASSFAATYEQYF.

The V gene is TRBV11-2, the J gene TRBJ1-2; possible D gene TRBD1, 5 bases. V lost 5 bases to trimming and J lost 2 bases, with 12 bases between them. Germline CDR1 is SGHAT and CDR2 is FQNNGV. The CDR3 consists of 14 residues. The CDR3 DNA reads as TGTGCCAGCAGCCGGGACCTCGTAAACTATGGCTACACCTTC. As protein: CASSRDLVNYGYTF.

The chain uses TRBV18 and TRBJ2-7, with D tentatively TRBD1 (6 bases). Germline-derived CDR1 and CDR2 are KGHSH and LQKENI. This CDR3 region has 14 residues. The V end was cut by 0 bases, the J end by 4 bases, with 10 bases between. In DNA, the CDR3 is TGTGCCAGCTCACCACCGGGGACAAATTACGAGCAGTACTTC. Translated, it gives CASSPPGTNYEQYF.

The chain carries TRBV30 and TRBJ2-5, with 11 bases aligning to TRBD2. V lost 2 bases and J lost 7; bases outside the gene matches: 9. The CDR3 contains 15 residues. Germline V gives CDR1 GTSNPN, CDR2 SVGIG (reference sequence). CDR3 bases: TGTGCCTGGAGTCCCCTAGCGGGGGGCCGGGGGACCCAGTACTTC. Its protein product is CAWSPLAGGRGTQYF.

The V gene is TRBV2, the J gene TRBJ2-4; 12 bases align to TRBD2. The CDR3 is made up of 18 amino acids. The junction had 7 bases not matched to a gene; V was cut back by 2 bases and J by 2 bases. Germline V gene lookup returns CDR1 SNHLY and CDR2 FYNNEI. CDR3 loop: CASSETLAGGHTKNIQYF. For the CDR3, the DNA is TGTGCCAGCAGTGAAACACTAGCGGGGGGCCACACCAAAAACATTCAGTACTTC.

The genes are TRBV18 and TRBJ2-3, with a weak D call TRBD1 (6 bases). This CDR3 has 16 residues. Trimming shortened V by 7 bases and J by 3 bases, and 20 bases separated the two germline ends. The germline gives CDR1 KGHSH, CDR2 LQKENI. The DNA for the CDR3 is TGTGCCAGCTATGACAGGCTAACCCAGGGAACAGATACGCAGTATTTT. Translation: CASYDRLTQGTDTQYF.

This clone was picked up a small number of times. The chain combines TRBV6-5 with TRBJ2-1; D tentatively fits TRBD1 or TRBD2 (6 bases each). The germline CDR1 and CDR2 sequences are MNHEY and SVGAGI. This CDR3 has 15 residues. The V and J ends lost 2 bases and 1 base respectively, with 9 bases between them. CDR3: CASSYRRGSYNEQFF. The CDR3 DNA follows: TGTGCCAGCAGTTACAGGAGGGGGTCCTACAATGAGCAGTTCTTC.

J is TRBJ2-1 and V is TRBV6-5; TRBD2 is a possible D gene (7 bases). V lost 8 bases and J 3 bases, leaving 11 bases between the germline ends. The CDR3 runs 13 residues. CDR1 MNHEY and CDR2 SVGAGI come from the germline V gene. CDR3 bases: TGTGCCAGCGGGGGGGCCAACTACAATGAGCAGTTCTTC. Translating gives CASGGANYNEQFF.

Remarks on this clone: The sample holds other DNA sequences that translate to the same CDR3. V gene TRBV2 combines with J gene TRBJ2-5; D gene unclear. V lost 5 bases, J lost 2 bases, and 6 bases lay in between. This CDR3 is 12 amino acids long. Germline V gene data show CDR1 as SNHLY and CDR2 as FYNNEI. This CDR3 is CASSPWQETQYF. CDR3 sequence (DNA): TGTGCCAGCAGTCCCTGGCAAGAGACCCAGTACTTC. The full variable domain, rest sourced from reference TRBV2 and TRBJ2-5, is EPEVTQTPSHQVTQMGQEVILRCVPISNHLYFYWYRQILGQKVEFLVSFYNNEISEKSEIFDDQFSVERPDGSNFTLKIRSTKLEDSAMYFCASSPWQETQYFGPGTRLLVL.

The chain joins TRBV7-2 to TRBJ1-4; possible D gene TRBD1, 5 bases. V lost 1 base to trimming and J lost 8 bases, with 11 bases between them. CDR1 SGHTA and CDR2 FQGNSA come from the germline V gene. The CDR3 consists of 14 residues. The CDR3 coding sequence is TGTGCCAGCAGCTTAGGGGACCGTGGAGAAAAACTGTTTTTT. Its translation: CASSLGDRGEKLFF.

The gene calls are TRBV7-8 and TRBJ1-1; tentatively, D is TRBD1 (5 bases). The CDR3 extends over 15 amino acids. Germline V lookup: CDR1 SGHVS, CDR2 FQNEAQ. Trimming stripped 7 bases from V and 0 bases from J, with 15 bases between. CDR3 residues: CASTKEGLLNTEAFF. The CDR3 coding sequence is TGTGCCAGCACCAAAGAGGGACTTCTGAACACTGAAGCTTTCTTT.

This clone was observed a single time. The CDR3 is CASRGGEAATQPQHF. In DNA, the CDR3 is TGCGCCAGCAGGGGGGGGGAAGCGGCTACGCAGCCCCAGCATTTT. The chain is built from TRBV10-2 and TRBJ1-5; D is possibly TRBD1 (5 bases). The CDR3 is 15 amino acids. The V end was cut by 6 bases, the J end by 7 bases, with 19 bases between. Germline assignment: CDR1 WSHSY and CDR2 SAAADI.

In its sample, this clone was seen a few times. The V gene is TRBV4-1, the J gene TRBJ2-7, with TRBD1 matching 8 bases. The germline V gene encodes CDR1 MGHRA and CDR2 YSYEKL. The V gene end was trimmed by 2 bases and the J gene end by 4 bases; junction bases not matched to a gene: 7. CDR3 length: 15 amino acids. The CDR3 here is CASSQSPTGAYEQYV. DNA for the CDR3: TGCGCCAGCAGCCAAAGCCCGACAGGGGCGTACGAGCAGTACGTC.

This clone occurred once. The J gene is TRBJ2-1, the V gene TRBV7-9; D possibly corresponds to TRBD1 (5 bases). CDR1 and CDR2 (germline): SEHNR, FQNEAQ (reference sequence). Between the trimmed V and J ends, which lost 6 bases and 12 bases, there was a span of 18 bases. This CDR3 comprises 13 residues. The CDR3, as DNA: TGTGCCAGCAGTTCCTTCAGGGCTTCCGGGCAGTTCTTC. Residues: CASSSFRASGQFF.

The rearrangement uses TRBV6-5 and TRBJ1-6; possible D gene TRBD1, 6 bases. CDR1 MNHEY and CDR2 SVGAGI come from the germline V gene. This CDR3 region has 15 residues. V lost 2 bases and J lost 14, with 19 bases in between. The CDR3: CASSYATGGLSALHF. The CDR3 DNA sequence: TGTGCCAGCAGTTACGCGACGGGGGGGCTATCAGCCCTCCACTTT.

The V call is TRBV7-2, the J call TRBJ1-4; TRBD1 is a possible D gene (5 bases). Germline CDR1 is SGHTA and CDR2 is FQGNSA. The CDR3 contains 14 residues. Between the trimmed V and J ends, which lost 3 bases and 0 bases, there was a span of 5 bases. CDR3 protein: CASSLGATNEKLFF. Written as DNA, the CDR3 is TGTGCCAGCAGCTTGGGGGCAACTAATGAAAAACTGTTTTTT.

V and J are TRBV19 and TRBJ2-5; 11 nucleotides align to TRBD1. Germline V CDR1 and CDR2: LNHDA, SQIVND (reference sequence). The V segment lost 4 bases and the J segment 4 bases; nucleotides outside the gene matches: 5. This CDR3 has 15 residues. The CDR3 sequence is CASSTRTGGGETQYF. Written as DNA, the CDR3 is TGTGCCAGTAGTACAAGGACAGGGGGCGGAGAGACCCAGTACTTC.

In this sample, this clone turned up a few times. This chain links TRBV12-5 with TRBJ2-3; 8 bases fit TRBD1. The CDR3 is made up of 15 amino acids. CDR1 and CDR2 (germline): LGHNT, FRNRAP. The V segment lost 2 bases and the J segment 4 bases; nucleotides outside the gene matches: 5. The CDR3 DNA is TGTGCTAGTGGTTTGATTCAGGGGGCTGCAGATACGCAGTATTTT. It yields the protein CASGLIQGAADTQYF.

Note on this clone: One end of the junction does not line up with germline, which may come from a read error. Other DNA sequences in this sample translate to the same CDR3. The chain combines TRBV5-6 with TRBJ1-1; possibly TRBD1 for D (5 bases). Looked up from germline, CDR1 is SGHDT and CDR2 is YYEEEE. CDR3 length: 14 residues. The CDR3 bases are TGCGCCAGCAGCTTGTTGGGGGGTGAGGCAGGAAAGAACTTT. This sequence encodes CASSLLGGEAGKNF.